The 16 T cell receptor beta chains given below trace back to one sample, sequenced in a study of shared clonotypes between healthy human individuals. The naive CD8 fraction comprised CD45RO-negative cells positively selected for CCR7 and excluded terminally differentiated effector memory CD45RA+ cells. Profiled with immunoSEQ multiplex PCR; TCRdb holds only in-frame clones, not every one. The sample holds roughly 650,000 clones; 96% are singletons and the top ten take roughly 0.1%. The sample taken for sequencing was naive CD8+ T cells sorted from blood. The source of these receptors is a woman aged 30 to 39 in good health.

The gene calls are TRBV9 and TRBJ2-6; 8 bases are shared with TRBD1. CDR1 is SGDLS, CDR2 YYNGEE, per germline. The CDR3 loop spans 17 amino acids. J was trimmed by 1 base and V by 2 bases; bases with no gene match: 5. The CDR3: CASSVWDRLSGANVLTF. The CDR3 nucleotides read TGTGCCAGCAGCGTGTGGGACAGGTTGTCTGGGGCCAACGTCCTGACTTTC.

This chain connects TRBV11-3 to TRBJ2-1; D is possibly TRBD1 (5 bases). Germline values: CDR1 SGHNT, CDR2 YENEEA. With 0 bases removed from V and 16 bases from J, the gap between germline ends came to 16 bases. The CDR3 has 13 residues. The CDR3: CASSLEGLPGLFF. The DNA of the CDR3 is TGTGCCAGCAGCTTAGAGGGGCTACCGGGCCTCTTCTTC.

J is TRBJ1-1 and V is TRBV6-1; 10 bases align to TRBD1. The length of the CDR3 is 19 residues. J was trimmed by 3 bases and V by 3 bases; bases with no gene match: 16. CDR1 is MNHNS, CDR2 SASEGT, per germline. The CDR3 DNA reads TGTGCCAGCAGTGACACCGGGACAGGGGAAGGGTTAGGTGACACTGAAGCTTTCTTT. Protein sequence: CASSDTGTGEGLGDTEAFF.

V usage is TRBV2 and J usage is TRBJ1-1; the D gene is possibly TRBD1 (5 bases). Germline V gene data show CDR1 as SNHLY and CDR2 as FYNNEI. CDR3 length: 17 amino acids. The V and J ends lost 6 bases and 0 bases respectively, with 20 bases between them. CDR3 loop: CASRRTEGLQLNTEAFF. The CDR3 DNA follows: TGTGCCAGCAGGCGGACGGAGGGGTTACAACTGAACACTGAAGCTTTCTTT. The entire variable domain, with the rest obtained from reference TRBV2 and TRBJ1-1, is as follows: EPEVTQTPSHQVTQMGQEVILRCVPISNHLYFYWYRQILGQKVEFLVSFYNNEISEKSEIFDDQFSVERPDGSNFTLKIRSTKLEDSAMYFCASRRTEGLQLNTEAFFGQGTRLTVV.

This CDR3 reads CASSLGSGLSYEQYF. In nucleotides, the CDR3 is TGTGCCAGCAGTTTAGGGTCTGGGTTGAGCTACGAGCAGTACTTC. The chain recombines TRBV27 with TRBJ2-7; D unresolved. The CDR3 extends over 15 amino acids. Germline CDR1 MNHEY, CDR2 SMNVEV (reference sequence). Trimming cost V 2 bases and J 3 bases, with 14 bases left between them.

The chain recombines TRBV29-1 with TRBJ1-1; TRBD1 matches 7 bases. J gave up 1 base and V 2 bases, and 10 bases lay outside the gene matches. Germline assignment: CDR1 SQVTM and CDR2 ANQGSEA. The CDR3 has 16 residues. The CDR3 region is CSVEPGPGTENTEAFF. CDR3 in DNA: TGCAGCGTTGAACCAGGGCCCGGGACAGAGAACACTGAAGCTTTCTTT.

This chain connects TRBV27 to TRBJ2-4; 14 nucleotides line up with TRBD2. V shed 5 bases and J 9 bases; nucleotides not matched to a gene: 6. The CDR3 has 15 residues. The germline V gene has CDR1 MNHEY and CDR2 SMNVEV (reference sequence). CDR3 amino acids: CASSPETSGRGIQYF. CDR3 coding DNA: TGTGCCAGCAGTCCAGAGACTAGCGGGAGGGGCATTCAGTACTTC.

The V and J genes are TRBV21-1 and TRBJ2-2; TRBD2 reflects the table's D call only, with no check against the DNA. TRBV21-1 is shown as a pseudogene. This CDR3 is 13 amino acids long. This chain's CDR3 is CASSKPSSGELFF. In DNA form, the CDR3 reads TGTGCCAGCAGCAAACCGAGCTCCGGGGAGCTGTTTTTT.

This CDR3 is CASSYSGPSIYEQYF. CDR3 nucleotide sequence: TGTGCCAGCAGTTACTCAGGCCCATCAATCTACGAGCAGTACTTC. The V gene is TRBV6-5, the J gene TRBJ2-7; D ambiguous. This CDR3 region has 15 residues. V lost 0 bases to trimming and J lost 3 bases, with 12 bases between them. Germline-derived CDR1 and CDR2 are MNHEY and SVGAGI.

This sequence joins TRBV13 and TRBJ2-1; D ambiguous. The V and J ends lost 6 bases and 9 bases respectively, with 12 bases between them. From germline, CDR1 is PRHDT and CDR2 FYEKMQ (reference sequence). CDR3 length: 12 amino acids. The CDR3 is CASRLELGEQFF. The CDR3 coding sequence is TGTGCCAGCAGGCTGGAGTTGGGTGAGCAGTTCTTC.

This clone was recorded once. The J gene is TRBJ2-7, the V gene TRBV4-2, with TRBD1 as a possible D gene (5 bases). Trimming shortened V by 0 bases and J by 4 bases, and 13 bases separated the two germline ends. CDR1 and CDR2 (germline): LGHNA, YNFKEQ. The CDR3 has 15 amino acids. Here the CDR3 DNA reads TGTGCCAGCAGCCAAGAACGGACAAGAGAATACGAGCAGTACTTC. It translates to CASSQERTREYEQYF.

This rearrangement joins TRBV5-6 to TRBJ1-2; D not resolved. Trimming left V 7 bases short and J 2 bases short, with 21 bases between. The CDR3 consists of 16 residues. Germline CDR1 reads SGHDT; CDR2 reads YYEEEE. The CDR3 sequence is CASGVVIGSLNYGYTF. The CDR3 DNA follows: TGTGCCAGCGGCGTAGTAATCGGGAGTCTCAACTATGGCTACACCTTC.

This chain connects TRBV27 to TRBJ1-1; TRBD1 might be the D (6 bases). The length of the CDR3 is 15 residues. The V end lost 0 bases, the J end lost 4 bases, and 12 bases lay between the germline ends. From germline, CDR1 is MNHEY and CDR2 SMNVEV (reference sequence). The CDR3 coding sequence is TGTGCCAGCAGTTTATCGGTCATAGGGGGCACTGAAGCTTTCTTT. Translated: CASSLSVIGGTEAFF.

Comments on this clone: The same CDR3 also results from other DNA sequences found in this sample. V and J are TRBV5-4 and TRBJ1-5; D gene uncertain. With 0 bases removed from V and 10 bases from J, the gap between germline ends came to 8 bases. The CDR3 runs to 12 residues. CDR1 and CDR2 from the germline V gene are SGHNT and YYREEE (reference sequence). The chain's CDR3 is CASSLGGGPQHF. The CDR3 DNA sequence: TGTGCCAGCAGCTTGGGCGGAGGTCCCCAGCATTTT.

The chain employs TRBV9 and TRBJ2-3; possibly TRBD1 or TRBD2 for D (5 bases each). The V gene lost 4 bases and the J gene lost 6 bases, with 24 bases spanning the gap. The CDR3 loop spans 17 amino acids. Germline CDR1 is SGDLS and CDR2 is YYNGEE. DNA for the CDR3: TGTGCCAGCAGCCTCCACGGAGGTGCAGGGACGGACGATACGCAGTATTTT. It specifies CASSLHGGAGTDDTQYF.

The chain joins TRBV7-8 to TRBJ2-1; D gene unclear. CDR1 and CDR2 from the germline V gene are SGHVS and FQNEAQ. V lost 1 base, J lost 9 bases, and 10 bases lay in between. The CDR3 has 13 residues. CDR3 in DNA: TGTGCCAGCAGCTTAGTGGTGTGGGTTGAGCAGTTCTTC. It specifies CASSLVVWVEQFF.